The 11 T cell receptor beta chains reported below all come from one sample, sequenced in a study of molecular identifiers for immune sequencing clone quantification. TCRdb reanalysed the PCR reads using MiXCR and keeps one entry per CDR3 protein. The repertoire includes more than 95,000 distinct CDR3 sequences, 24% of them detected once, and 0.85% to 1% sits in the top ten. What was sequenced was naive CD8+ T cells from blood, with Jurkat cell RNA spiked in. Subset defined: FACS-sorted CD8+CD4-CCR7+CD45RA+ naive T cells. Source of these receptors: a human donor in good health. Some libraries in this study had Jurkat cell RNA spiked in.

This clonotype has at least ten counts. The gene calls are TRBV29-1 and TRBJ2-3, with a weak D call TRBD1 (5 bases). CDR1 and CDR2 from the germline V gene are SQVTM and ANQGSEA. With 4 bases removed from V and 4 bases from J, the gap between germline ends came to 6 bases. The CDR3 is 11 residues long. The CDR3 sequence is CSVVRADTQYF. The CDR3 DNA reads as TGCAGCGTTGTCAGGGCAGATACGCAGTATTTT.

This clonotype was seen repeatedly, ten times or more. V gene TRBV7-9 combines with J gene TRBJ2-2; maybe TRBD2 (7 bases). Trimming shortened V by 4 bases and J by 8 bases, and 23 bases separated the two germline ends. Germline V CDR1 and CDR2: SEHNR, FQNEAQ (reference sequence). The CDR3 loop spans 17 amino acids. The CDR3 here is CASSSLGAAGASGELFF. For the CDR3, the DNA is TGTGCCAGCAGCTCCCTGGGGGCGGCGGGAGCTTCGGGGGAGCTGTTTTTT.

The rearrangement uses TRBV18 and TRBJ1-1; no clear D. The CDR3 covers 13 residues. CDR1 KGHSH and CDR2 LQKENI come from the germline V gene. Trimming left V 1 base short and J 5 bases short, with 8 bases between. The CDR3 protein is CASSPQAGTEAFF. The CDR3, as DNA: TGTGCCAGCTCACCACAGGCAGGTACTGAAGCTTTCTTT.

This clonotype was seen at least ten times. The chain has TRBV7-9 and TRBJ2-7; D is unresolved. The CDR3 sequence is 12 residues long. Germline lookup yields CDR1 SEHNR and CDR2 FQNEAQ (reference sequence). V lost 5 bases to trimming and J lost 2 bases, with 7 bases between them. The CDR3 region is CASSPTAYEQYF. In DNA form, the CDR3 reads TGTGCCAGCAGCCCTACGGCCTACGAGCAGTACTTC.

As to this clonotype: This may be a read error, as it is one base from a much larger clone. The rearrangement uses TRBV11-1 and TRBJ2-3; no clear D. The CDR3 is 15 amino acids. Germline CDR1 is SGHAT and CDR2 is FQDESV (reference sequence). V was clipped by 3 bases and J by 5 bases, with 15 bases between them. The CDR3 protein is CASSLGAVIIDTQYF. The CDR3 DNA reads as TGTGCCAGCAGCTTGGGCGCCGTTATTATAGATACGCAGTATTTT.

This clonotype came up many times. The gene calls are TRBV7-2 and TRBJ2-5; TRBD2 aligns across 8 bases. The CDR3 is 20 amino acids. The germline V gene has CDR1 SGHTA and CDR2 FQGNSA. The J segment lost 1 base and the V segment lost 5 bases, leaving 21 bases of the junction unmatched. CDR3 protein: CASSPTFSTGSGRSQETQYF. CDR3 bases: TGTGCCAGCAGCCCGACTTTTTCGACAGGAAGCGGGAGAAGCCAAGAGACCCAGTACTTC.

This clonotype was recorded many times. The chain couples TRBV3-1 to TRBJ2-1; D is possibly TRBD1 (6 bases). V lost 3 bases, J lost 6 bases, and 15 bases lay in between. CDR3 length: 15 residues. Germline CDR1 reads LGHDT; CDR2 reads YNNKEL (reference sequence). The chain's CDR3 is CASSHQGLSPNEQFF. The CDR3 region has the DNA TGTGCCAGCAGCCACCAGGGGTTATCCCCCAATGAGCAGTTCTTC.

J is TRBJ1-2 and V is TRBV19; D call uncertain. CDR1 is LNHDA, CDR2 SQIVND, per germline (reference sequence). This CDR3 spans 12 amino acids. Between the trimmed V and J ends, which lost 3 bases and 4 bases, there was a span of 6 bases. The DNA for the CDR3 is TGTGCCAGTAGTATTACTTCCTATGGCTACACCTTC. Translating gives CASSITSYGYTF.

The sample holds many counts of this clonotype. The J gene is TRBJ1-4, the V gene TRBV7-9; 8 nucleotides align to TRBD1. Germline loops: CDR1 SEHNR, CDR2 FQNEAQ (reference sequence). Unmatched junction bases numbered 6, after V lost 4 bases and J lost 8 bases. The CDR3 totals 14 residues. In DNA, the CDR3 is TGTGCCAGCAGCTCGGACAGGGATCGCGAAAAACTGTTTTTT. Encoded protein: CASSSDRDREKLFF.

Turning to this clonotype: A junction end diverges from the germline sequence, so it may reflect a read error. The chain links TRBV29-1 to TRBJ2-1, with D unresolved. Looked up from germline, CDR1 is SQVTM and CDR2 is ANQGSEA. CDR3 size: 11 residues. CDR3: CSVEAPNEQSF. The CDR3 region has the DNA TGCAGCGTTGAAGCCCCCAATGAGCAGTCCTTC.

Many counts were recorded for this clonotype. This chain joins TRBV12-3 or TRBV12-4 and TRBJ1-2, with D maybe TRBD1 (6 bases). The CDR3 has 16 amino acids. Trimming removed 1 base from V and 4 bases from J, with 16 bases in between. The DNA of the CDR3 is TGTGCCAGCAGTTTAGAAGGGGCAGGGGACATCTATGGCTACACCTTC. Protein sequence: CASSLEGAGDIYGYTF.